The next 20 T cell receptor beta chains were all read from a single sample in a study of tumor-infiltrating lymphocytes in primary liver carcinoma. Total RNA amounting to 450 to 500 ng was the source from which TCR beta cDNA was made with a constant-region primer. Investigators got TCR beta libraries out of three nested multiplex PCR rounds, done with slightly modified ARM-PCR. The first two PCR rounds used TRBV1-TRBV30 forward primers with a C-beta reverse primer, roughly 10 cycles each. TCRdb independently ran MiXCR on the multiplex PCR reads; one entry per CDR3 protein. The table lists some 200,000 distinct CDR3 sequences, 65% of them singletons. Germline DNA was also extracted, and blood RNA derived from unsorted whole blood. The specimen was peripheral blood. Every receptor here comes from a woman in her sixties or seventies with primary liver carcinoma and hepatitis B virus infection.

This clonotype was counted once. A junction boundary mismatches the germline segment, possibly from a read error. V usage is TRBV11-2 and J usage is TRBJ2-1; D might be TRBD1 (5 bases). The CDR3 loop spans 13 amino acids. Germline values: CDR1 SGHAT, CDR2 FQNNGV. The CDR3 protein is CASLMGRAAEQFF. CDR3 DNA: TGTGCCAGCTTGATGGGCAGGGCAGCTGAGCAGTTTTTC.

The V gene is TRBV24-1, the J gene TRBJ2-1; no definite D call. The CDR3 consists of 16 residues. Per the germline V gene, CDR1 is KGHDR and CDR2 is SFDVKD. Trimming left V 4 bases short and J 1 base short, with 13 bases between. CDR3 nucleotides: TGTGCCACCAGTGACCCCAACCATTTTTCCTACAATGAGCAGTTCTTC. This sequence encodes CATSDPNHFSYNEQFF.

This rearrangement joins TRBV6-2 or TRBV6-3 to TRBJ2-7; 8 bases are shared with TRBD1. The CDR3 extends over 15 amino acids. Germline CDR1 MNHEY, CDR2 SVGEGT. Unmatched junction bases numbered 15, after V lost 7 bases and J lost 7 bases. CDR3 in amino acids: CASTLRQGRNYEQYF. For the CDR3, the DNA is TGTGCCAGCACCCTTCGACAGGGGCGAAACTATGAGCAGTACTTC.

This clonotype has ten or more counts. The chain couples TRBV7-9 to TRBJ1-2; possible D gene TRBD1, 6 bases. V lost 2 bases and J 14 bases, leaving 21 bases between the germline ends. The CDR3 contains 14 residues. CDR1 and CDR2 from the germline V gene are SEHNR and FQNEAQ (reference sequence). DNA for the CDR3: TGTGCCAGCAGCTTAATGGGGGGGGCGCCGGATCGGACCTTC. It codes for CASSLMGGAPDRTF. The whole variable domain, remainder taken from reference TRBV7-9 and TRBJ1-2, is DTGVSQNPRHKITKRGQNVTFRCDPISEHNRLYWYRQTLGQGPEFLTYFQNEAQLEKSRLLSDRFSAERPKGSFSTLEIQRTEQGDSAMYLCASSLMGGAPDRTFGSGTRLTVV.

This clonotype was found a few times. The chain has TRBV6-1 and TRBJ1-5; TRBD1 agrees at 7 bases. The CDR3 spans 13 residues. The V and J ends lost 8 bases and 6 bases, in that order; junction bases with no gene match: 7. Germline CDR1 is MNHNS and CDR2 is SASEGT. CDR3 amino acids: CASVQQGGQPQHF. The CDR3, as DNA: TGTGCCAGCGTTCAGCAGGGGGGTCAGCCCCAGCATTTT.

This clonotype was seen a few times. The rearrangement joins TRBV11-2 to TRBJ2-1; 7 bases map to TRBD2. After removal of 5 bases from V and 8 bases from J, the junction contained 15 bases not matched to a gene. CDR3 length: 16 amino acids. CDR1 and CDR2 (germline): SGHAT, FQNNGV. CDR3 amino acids: CASSPSPPTAGDEQFF. In nucleotides, the CDR3 is TGTGCCAGCAGCCCTTCCCCCCCGACCGCGGGGGATGAGCAGTTCTTC.

The chain is built from TRBV18 and TRBJ2-7, with unresolved D. Between the trimmed V and J ends, which lost 2 bases and 2 bases, there was a span of 13 bases. The germline CDR1 and CDR2 sequences are KGHSH and LQKENI. The CDR3 runs 15 residues. CDR3 region: CASSPSRACPYEQYF. The CDR3 bases are TGTGCCAGCTCACCAAGTCGGGCCTGCCCCTACGAGCAGTACTTC.

J is TRBJ1-1 and V is TRBV5-1, with 9 bases identical to TRBD1. Germline V CDR1 and CDR2: SGHRS, YFSETQ. V lost 4 bases and J lost 1; bases outside the gene matches: 8. This CDR3 has 16 residues. In DNA form, the CDR3 reads TGCGCCAGCAGCCCGTTCGGGGACAGGGCGAACACTGAAGCTTTCTTT. This encodes CASSPFGDRANTEAFF. Together with reference TRBV5-1 and TRBJ1-1, the CDR3 gives the full variable domain: KAGVTQTPRYLIKTRGQQVTLSCSPISGHRSVSWYQQTPGQGLQFLFEYFSETQRNKGNFPGRFSGRQFSNSRSEMNVSTLELGDSALYLCASSPFGDRANTEAFFGQGTRLTVV.

The gene calls are TRBV28 and TRBJ2-7; TRBD1 agrees at 10 bases. CDR3 size: 15 residues. CDR1 and CDR2 from the germline V gene are MDHEN and SYDVKM. The V gene end was trimmed by 9 bases and the J gene end by 3 bases; junction bases not matched to a gene: 11. The CDR3 bases are TGTGCCAGTGGCCGACAGGGGGCTCTTTTCTACGAGCAGTACTTC. Protein sequence: CASGRQGALFYEQYF.

The chain couples TRBV11-3 to TRBJ2-1; weak D call: TRBD2 (5 bases). The CDR3 runs to 15 residues. V was shortened by 8 bases and J by 5 bases, with 19 bases between the two germline ends. The germline V gene has CDR1 SGHNT and CDR2 YENEEA. The CDR3 DNA sequence: TGTGCCAGCTGCATAGACCAAGCGGTTAACAATGAGCAGTTCTTC. As protein: CASCIDQAVNNEQFF.

This clonotype came up many times. The chain has TRBV11-1 and TRBJ2-1; D not certain. The germline gives CDR1 SGHAT, CDR2 FQDESV (reference sequence). V lost 0 bases and J lost 7, with 16 bases in between. CDR3 length equals 16 residues. Here the CDR3 reads CASSLAEKFSWNEQFF. In DNA form, the CDR3 reads TGTGCCAGCAGCTTAGCTGAGAAATTTTCCTGGAATGAGCAGTTCTTC.

On this clonotype: Germline is not matched at one junction end, which may reflect a read error. This chain links TRBV12-3 or TRBV12-4 with TRBJ2-4, with D uncertain. The CDR3 loop spans 15 amino acids. The CDR3 DNA reads as TGTGCCAGCACTTTGCACCAGGCAGCCAGAAACATTAAGTACTTC. Translated: CASTLHQAARNIKYF.

In its sample, this clonotype was seen once. Germline is not matched at one junction end, which may reflect a read error. The chain combines TRBV28 with TRBJ1-2, with 8 bases fitting TRBD1. The CDR3 spans 16 residues. Germline V gene sequence: CDR1 MDHEN, CDR2 SYDVKM. The CDR3 sequence: CASRPTGARPKYGYTF. The CDR3 bases are TGTGCCAGCAGGCCGACAGGGGCGCGCCCTAAGTATGGCTACACCTTC.

Comments on this clonotype: At one end, the junction sequence differs from germline, possibly due to a read error. J is TRBJ1-2 and V is TRBV6-5; D may be TRBD1 (6 bases). Germline CDR1 is MNHEY and CDR2 is SVGAGI. The CDR3 totals 15 residues. The CDR3 nucleotides are TGTCCCAGGAGACGTAACCGGGACACCGATAATGGCTACACCTTC. This encodes CPRRRNRDTDNGYTF.

For this clonotype: With a much larger clone just one base away, this may be a read error. No conserved phenylalanine or tryptophan ends this CDR3, so it is likely a read error. The chain has TRBV14 and TRBJ1-6; the D gene is possibly TRBD1 (5 bases). CDR3 length: 14 residues. Trimming pared 0 bases from V and 7 bases from J, leaving 7 bases between. Germline CDR1 and CDR2: SGHDN and FVKESK. CDR3 nucleotides: TGTGCCAGCAGCCAAGACCAGGGAAATTCACCCCTCCACATT. This gives the protein CASSQDQGNSPLHI.

Remarks on this clonotype: A read error may produce the germline difference seen at one junction end. This chain uses TRBV11-2 with TRBJ2-7, with D perhaps matching TRBD2 (6 bases). Germline V gene data show CDR1 as SGHAT and CDR2 as FQNNGV. CDR3 length equals 15 residues. CDR3 bases: TGCGCCAGGAGCTTAGTTATCGGGAGTTCACACGAGCAGTACTTC. It yields the protein CARSLVIGSSHEQYF. Full variable domain (rest looked up from reference TRBV11-2 and TRBJ2-7): EAGVAQSPRYKIIEKRQSVAFWCNPISGHATLYWYQQILGQGPKLLIQFQNNGVVDDSQLPKDRFSAERLKGVDSTLKIQPAKLEDSAVYLCARSLVIGSSHEQYFGPGTRLTVT.

Written as DNA, the CDR3 is TGTGCCAGCAGCCGGCGGGAGGGTACCCACGAAGAGCAGTACTTC. This sequence encodes CASSRREGTHEEQYF. The chain couples TRBV7-9 to TRBJ2-7, with 9 bases lining up with TRBD2. V gave up 5 bases and J gave up 7 bases; unmatched junction bases: 12. The germline CDR1 and CDR2 sequences are SEHNR and FQNEAQ (reference sequence). The CDR3 is 15 residues long.

The CDR3 DNA follows: TGTGCCAGCAGCTTAGGCGGCCGCGTCGCGGAAAAACTGTTTTTT. Its translation is CASSLGGRVAEKLFF. The V and J genes are TRBV13 and TRBJ1-4; D not certain. The CDR3 is made up of 15 amino acids. Germline V gene data show CDR1 as PRHDT and CDR2 as FYEKMQ (reference sequence). The V end lost 0 bases, the J end lost 8 bases, and 13 bases lay between the germline ends. The full variable domain, its missing parts supplied by reference TRBV13 and TRBJ1-4, is AAGVIQSPRHLIKEKRETATLKCYPIPRHDTVYWYQQGPGQDPQFLISFYEKMQSDKGSIPDRFSAQQFSDYHSELNMSSLELGDSALYFCASSLGGRVAEKLFFGSGTQLSVL.

In the case of this clonotype: One junction end does not reproduce the germline sequence, and a read error may be involved. The chain recombines TRBV11-2 with TRBJ2-7; D unresolved. CDR1 and CDR2 from the germline V gene are SGHAT and FQNNGV. CDR3 length: 14 amino acids. The CDR3 region has the DNA TGTGCCAGCAGCCCTACCCCAAGGGCCTACGAGCAGCACTTC. Amino acid sequence: CASSPTPRAYEQHF.

Turning to this clonotype: This may be a read error, as it is one base from a much larger clone. The gene calls are TRBV12-3 or TRBV12-4 and TRBJ2-2; TRBD2 aligns across 9 bases. The length of the CDR3 is 14 residues. This chain's CDR3 is CASSSGLASGELLF. The CDR3 nucleotides read TGTGCCAGCAGCTCGGGACTAGCCAGCGGGGAGCTGCTTTTT.